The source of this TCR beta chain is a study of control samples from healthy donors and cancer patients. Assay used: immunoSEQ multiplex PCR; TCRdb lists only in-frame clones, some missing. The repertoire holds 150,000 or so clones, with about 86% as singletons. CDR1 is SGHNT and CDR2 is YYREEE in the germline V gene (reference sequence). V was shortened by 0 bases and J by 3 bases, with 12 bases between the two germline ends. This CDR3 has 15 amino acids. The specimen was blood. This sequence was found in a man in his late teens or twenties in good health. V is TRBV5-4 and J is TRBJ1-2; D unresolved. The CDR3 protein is CASSLGVTQDYGYTF. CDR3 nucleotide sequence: TGTGCCAGCAGCTTGGGGGTGACTCAAGACTATGGCTACACCTTC. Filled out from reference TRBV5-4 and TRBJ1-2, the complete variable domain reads ETGVTQSPTHLIKTRGQQVTLRCSSQSGHNTVSWYQQALGQGPQFIFQYYREEENGRGNFPPRFSGLQFPNYSSELNVNALELDDSALYLCASSLGVTQDYGYTFGSGTRLTVV.